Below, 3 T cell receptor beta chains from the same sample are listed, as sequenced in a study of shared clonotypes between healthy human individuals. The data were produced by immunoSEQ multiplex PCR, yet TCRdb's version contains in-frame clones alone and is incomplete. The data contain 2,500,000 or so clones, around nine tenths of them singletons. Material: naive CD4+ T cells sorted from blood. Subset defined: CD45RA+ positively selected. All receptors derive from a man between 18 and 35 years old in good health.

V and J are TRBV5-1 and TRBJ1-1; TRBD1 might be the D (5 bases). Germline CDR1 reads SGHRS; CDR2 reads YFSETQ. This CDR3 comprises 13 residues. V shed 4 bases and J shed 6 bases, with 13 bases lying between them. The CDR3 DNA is TGCGCCAGCAGCGCGGGGGGTACAGCTGAAGCTTTCTTT. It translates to CASSAGGTAEAFF.

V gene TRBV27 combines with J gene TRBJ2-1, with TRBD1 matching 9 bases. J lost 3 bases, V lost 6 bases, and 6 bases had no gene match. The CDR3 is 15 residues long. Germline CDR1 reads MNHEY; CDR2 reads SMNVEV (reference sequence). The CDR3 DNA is TGTGCCAGCAGACTGGGACAGGGAGGCTACAATGAGCAGTTCTTC. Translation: CASRLGQGGYNEQFF.

The CDR3 DNA sequence: TGCAGCGTCCATCAGTCTGGGGGAGGGCAGTTCTTC. It codes for CSVHQSGGGQFF. V is TRBV29-1 and J is TRBJ2-1, with D possibly matching TRBD2 (6 bases). The V gene lost 6 bases and the J gene lost 12 bases, with 18 bases spanning the gap. CDR1 is SQVTM, CDR2 ANQGSEA, per germline. The CDR3 sequence is 12 residues long.